The TCR beta chain under discussion was sequenced for a study of blood T cell repertoires in COVID-19. Study at large: Sources were T cells, B-cell-depleted T cells, or PBMCs; the material itself was cDNA or gDNA.

V lost 3 bases and J lost 3; bases outside the gene matches: 7. Germline V lookup: CDR1 SGHRS, CDR2 YFSETQ. The CDR3 sequence is 16 residues long. How the authors handled the data: Quantification of nucleated cells was approximated via reference gene primer amplification. Clones were read by immunoSEQ multiplex PCR, and TCRdb kept only the in-frame ones, dropping some. That table furnishes V, J and clone size, whereas the DNA furnished D and trimming. The sample has 70,000 to 95,000 clones; more than 85% are singletons. The origin of this receptor is a man in his 70s with active or convalescent COVID-19. Sequencing was done on a sample of peripheral blood. V is TRBV5-1 and J is TRBJ2-3, with 10 nucleotides matching TRBD2. The CDR3 region is CASSSLLAGTTDTQYF. Here the CDR3 DNA reads TGCGCCAGCAGCTCGCTACTAGCGGGGACGACAGATACGCAGTATTTT.